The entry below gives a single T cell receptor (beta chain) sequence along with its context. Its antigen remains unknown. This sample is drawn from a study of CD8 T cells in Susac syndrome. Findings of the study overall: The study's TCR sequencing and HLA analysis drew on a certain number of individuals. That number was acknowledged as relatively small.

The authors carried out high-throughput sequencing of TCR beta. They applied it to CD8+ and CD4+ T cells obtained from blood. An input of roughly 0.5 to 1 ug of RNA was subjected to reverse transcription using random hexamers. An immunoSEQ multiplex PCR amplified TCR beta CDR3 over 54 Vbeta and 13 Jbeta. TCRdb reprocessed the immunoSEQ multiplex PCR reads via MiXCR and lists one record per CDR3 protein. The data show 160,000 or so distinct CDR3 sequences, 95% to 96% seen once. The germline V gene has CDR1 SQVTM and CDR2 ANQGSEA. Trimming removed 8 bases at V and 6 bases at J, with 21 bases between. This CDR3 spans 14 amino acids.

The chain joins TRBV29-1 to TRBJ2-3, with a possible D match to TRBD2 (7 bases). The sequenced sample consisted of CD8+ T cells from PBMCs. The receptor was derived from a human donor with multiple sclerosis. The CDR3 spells CSLSGAGAEDTQYF. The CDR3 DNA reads TGCAGCCTTTCGGGCGCGGGGGCGGAGGATACGCAGTATTTT.